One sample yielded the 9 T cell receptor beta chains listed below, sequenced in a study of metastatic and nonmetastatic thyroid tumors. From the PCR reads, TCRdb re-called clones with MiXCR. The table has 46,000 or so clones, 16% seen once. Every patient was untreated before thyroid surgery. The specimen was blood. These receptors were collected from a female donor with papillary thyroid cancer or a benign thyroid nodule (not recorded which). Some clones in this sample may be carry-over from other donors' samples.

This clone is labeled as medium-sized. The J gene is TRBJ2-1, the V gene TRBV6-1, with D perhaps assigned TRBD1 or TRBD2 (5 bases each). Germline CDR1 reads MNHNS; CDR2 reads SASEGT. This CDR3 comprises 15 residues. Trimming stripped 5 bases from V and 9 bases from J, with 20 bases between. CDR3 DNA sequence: TGTGCCAGCAGTTGGTGGGGCCGGGGACGTGGTGAGCAGTTCTTC. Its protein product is CASSWWGRGRGEQFF.

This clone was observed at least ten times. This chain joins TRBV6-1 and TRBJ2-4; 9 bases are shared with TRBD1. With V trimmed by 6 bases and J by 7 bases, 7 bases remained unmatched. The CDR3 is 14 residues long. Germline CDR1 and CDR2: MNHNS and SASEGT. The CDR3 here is CASSAGTGRNIQYF. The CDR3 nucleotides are TGTGCCAGCAGCGCGGGGACAGGGCGGAACATTCAGTACTTC.

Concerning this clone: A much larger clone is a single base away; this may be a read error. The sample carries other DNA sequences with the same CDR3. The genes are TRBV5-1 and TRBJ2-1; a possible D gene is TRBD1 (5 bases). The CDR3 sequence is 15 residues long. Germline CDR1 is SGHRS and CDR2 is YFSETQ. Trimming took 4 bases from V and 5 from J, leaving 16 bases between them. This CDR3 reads CASSETATSHNEQFF. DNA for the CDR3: TGCGCCAGCAGCGAGACAGCTACCTCGCACAATGAGCAGTTCTTC.

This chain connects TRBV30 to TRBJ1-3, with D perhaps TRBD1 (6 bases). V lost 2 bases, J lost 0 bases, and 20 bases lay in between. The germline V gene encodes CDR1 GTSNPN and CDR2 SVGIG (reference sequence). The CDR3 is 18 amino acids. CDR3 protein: CAWSSIRRTVFSGNTIYF. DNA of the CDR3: TGTGCCTGGAGTTCTATCCGCCGGACAGTCTTCTCTGGAAACACCATATATTTT. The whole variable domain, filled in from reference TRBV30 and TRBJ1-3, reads SQTIHQWPATLVQPVGSPLSLECTVEGTSNPNLYWYRQAAGRGLQLLFYSVGIGQISSEVPQNLSASRPQDRQFILSSKKLLLSDSGFYLCAWSSIRRTVFSGNTIYFGEGSWLTVV.

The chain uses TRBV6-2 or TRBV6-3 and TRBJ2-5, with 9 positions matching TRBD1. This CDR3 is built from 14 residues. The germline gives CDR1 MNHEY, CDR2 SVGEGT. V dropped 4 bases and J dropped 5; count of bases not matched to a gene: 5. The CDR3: CASSLGQGYETQYF. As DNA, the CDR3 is TGTGCCAGCAGTTTGGGACAGGGATATGAGACCCAGTACTTC.

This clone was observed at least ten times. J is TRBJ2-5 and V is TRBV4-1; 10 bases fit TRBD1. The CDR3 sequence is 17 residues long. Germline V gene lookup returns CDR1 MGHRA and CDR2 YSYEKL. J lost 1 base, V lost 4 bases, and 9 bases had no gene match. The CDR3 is CASSPRGQGESQETQYF. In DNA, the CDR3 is TGCGCCAGCAGCCCCAGAGGACAGGGGGAATCCCAAGAGACCCAGTACTTC.

CDR3 sequence (DNA): TGTGCCAGCAGGCACGAAATAGCGGGATCAGGTGAGCAGTTCTTC. Translated: CASRHEIAGSGEQFF. This rearrangement joins TRBV28 to TRBJ2-1; TRBD2 aligns across 8 bases. The V and J ends lost 6 bases and 9 bases, in that order; junction bases with no gene match: 13. From germline, CDR1 is MDHEN and CDR2 SYDVKM. The CDR3 length is 15 residues.

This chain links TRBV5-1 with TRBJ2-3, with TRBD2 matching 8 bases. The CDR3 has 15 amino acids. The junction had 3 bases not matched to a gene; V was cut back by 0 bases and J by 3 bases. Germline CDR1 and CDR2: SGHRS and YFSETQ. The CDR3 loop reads CASSLAGGGTDTQYF. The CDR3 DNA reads TGCGCCAGCAGCTTGGCTGGCGGGGGGACAGATACGCAGTATTTT.

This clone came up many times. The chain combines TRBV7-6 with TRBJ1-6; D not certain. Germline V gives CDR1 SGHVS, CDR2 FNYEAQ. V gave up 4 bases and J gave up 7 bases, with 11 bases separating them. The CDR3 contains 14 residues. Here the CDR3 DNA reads TGTGCCAGCAGCTCCAGGACTGAAAATTCACCCCTCCACTTT. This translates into CASSSRTENSPLHF.